The 8 T cell receptor beta chains reported below all come from one sample, sequenced in a study of blood T cells in healthy people across ages. Using a J-beta primer mix together with a sample-barcoded 5' primer, a second PCR was run for about 7 to 12 cycles. TCRdb recomputed calls from the 5' RACE reads with MiXCR, one row per CDR3 protein. This table has more than 800,000 distinct CDR3 sequences, under 55% appearing once. The sample was blood. The source is a woman aged 55-69 years in good health.

The chain employs TRBV11-2 and TRBJ2-3; weak D call: TRBD1 (5 bases). The V gene's germline CDR1 is SGHAT and CDR2 FQNNGV. The CDR3 extends over 14 amino acids. The V end was cut by 1 base, the J end by 2 bases, with 7 bases between. The CDR3 DNA reads TGTGCCAGCAGCTTAGTCAGGGTCACAGATACGCAGTATTTT. Protein sequence: CASSLVRVTDTQYF.

The chain combines TRBV6-5 with TRBJ1-6; TRBD1 matches 7 bases. The length of the CDR3 is 16 residues. From germline, CDR1 is MNHEY and CDR2 SVGAGI. The trim removed 0 bases at V and 3 bases at J, leaving 2 bases unmatched. Here the CDR3 reads CASSYSRQGYNSPLHF. The CDR3 region has the DNA TGTGCCAGCAGTTACTCCCGACAGGGCTATAATTCACCCCTCCACTTT.

This sequence joins TRBV9 and TRBJ2-1, with 13 bases aligning to TRBD2. V lost 0 bases, J lost 0 bases, and 9 bases stayed unmatched. This CDR3 spans 20 amino acids. CDR1 is SGDLS, CDR2 YYNGEE, per germline. The CDR3 region is CASSVAGLAGAQSSYNEQFF. The CDR3 DNA reads as TGTGCCAGCAGCGTAGCCGGACTAGCGGGAGCCCAGAGCTCCTACAATGAGCAGTTCTTC.

V usage is TRBV6-1 and J usage is TRBJ2-4; 7 bases fit TRBD1. The J call may be wrong; the DNA end is better matched by TRBJ2-7. This CDR3 is 14 amino acids long. Germline V gene sequence: CDR1 MNHNS, CDR2 SASEGT. The CDR3 spells CASSIQGPRDEQYF. The CDR3 DNA reads TGTGCCAGCAGCATACAGGGGCCTCGGGACGAGCAGTACTTC.

This clonotype was found once. A read error may explain this, as a much larger clone is one base away. The V gene is TRBV15, the J gene TRBJ2-7, with D tentatively TRBD2 (7 bases). V lost 1 base, J lost 7 bases, and 17 bases lay in between. The V gene's germline CDR1 is LNHNV and CDR2 YYDKDF (reference sequence). The CDR3 has 15 amino acids. CDR3 sequence (DNA): TGTGCCACCAGCAGAGGTCGGGGGGCATCAGGGGAGCAGTACTTC. Translated, it gives CATSRGRGASGEQYF.

Notes on this clonotype: A clone one base away is much larger, so this may be a read error. The chain couples TRBV10-3 to TRBJ2-1; 9 bases agree with TRBD2. The CDR3 covers 14 residues. The junction had 8 bases not matched to a gene; V was cut back by 6 bases and J by 8 bases. Germline V gives CDR1 ENHRY, CDR2 SYGVKD. CDR3 bases: TGTGCCATCAGAGACCCAGCGGGAGGCGATGAGCAGTTCTTC. It yields the protein CAIRDPAGGDEQFF.

J is TRBJ2-2 and V is TRBV5-1, with a possible D match to TRBD2 (6 bases). Germline V CDR1 and CDR2: SGHRS, YFSETQ. V lost 7 bases to trimming and J lost 4 bases, with 26 bases between them. The CDR3 has 18 amino acids. For the CDR3, the DNA is TGCGCCAGCGCCCCGGGACTCCCTCTTCCCACCGTCACCGGGGAGCTGTTTTTT. This encodes CASAPGLPLPTVTGELFF.

The V call is TRBV7-9, the J call TRBJ2-1, with TRBD2 matching over 8 bases. The CDR3 consists of 13 residues. The germline V gene encodes CDR1 SEHNR and CDR2 FQNEAQ (reference sequence). Trimming at V came to 8 bases and at J to 2 bases, leaving 2 bases not matched to a gene. In nucleotides, the CDR3 is TGTGCCAGCGGGACTAGGACCTACAATGAGCAGTTCTTC. Translating it yields CASGTRTYNEQFF.